This is a list of T cell receptor beta chains from one sample in a study of molecular identifiers for immune sequencing clone quantification. TCRdb re-derived calls from the PCR reads in MiXCR, one entry per CDR3 protein. The sample consists of about 640,000 distinct CDR3 sequences, 15% to 20% of them appearing once. Material for sequencing was naive CD8+ T cells from blood, with Jurkat cell RNA spiked in. All receptors come from a human donor in good health. Some libraries in this study had Jurkat cell RNA spiked in. The CDR3 runs from the conserved cysteine through the conserved F or W. The D gene is left open where the match is weak. Not all rows give a size; the values are once, few, many and, for expanded clones, a class.

j_call clone_size cdr3_length v_call d_call cdr3_nt cdr3_aa
TRBJ2-1 many 11 TRBV20-1 - TGCAGTAAGACGCGAGTGAGTGAGCAGTTCTTC CSKTRVSEQFF
TRBJ2-2 few 17 TRBV7-6 TRBD2 TGTGCCAGCAGCTTAGTTCGACTAGCGGGAGACGGTGGGGAGCTGTTTTTT CASSLVRLAGDGGELFF
TRBJ1-1 few 17 TRBV13 - TGTGCCAGCAGCTTTATTGGGGCAGGGACCATGAACACTGAAGCTTTCTTT CASSFIGAGTMNTEAFF
TRBJ2-7 many 13 TRBV27 - TGTGCCAGCAGTTTGAACCGGGTCGACGAGCAGTACTTC CASSLNRVDEQYF
TRBJ2-3 many 17 TRBV7-2 - TGTGCCAGCAGCCTAGGCACTTACGGGGGGCGCGGAGATACGCAGTATTTT CASSLGTYGGRGDTQYF
TRBJ1-1 many 20 TRBV9 TRBD1 TGTGCCAGCAGCGTAGGCTCGAGGGGGTCAGGGGGCTTAGTGGGAACTGAAGCTTTCTTT CASSVGSRGSGGLVGTEAFF
TRBJ2-1 few 17 TRBV3-1 TRBD2 TGTGCCAGCAGCCAAGATCCCACTAGCGTACCCTACAATGAGCAGTTCTTC CASSQDPTSVPYNEQFF
TRBJ2-3 many 16 TRBV5-1 TRBD1 TGCGCCAGCAGCTTGGAGGGACAGGGGGCGGCAGATACGCAGTATTTT CASSLEGQGAADTQYF
TRBJ2-1 few 13 TRBV5-1 - TGCGCCAGCAGCTTTATTCTAGTCAATGAGCAGTTCTTC CASSFILVNEQFF
TRBJ2-7 many 15 TRBV4-1 - TGCGCCAGCAGCCAGAGACAGGGAGGCTCCTACGAGCAGTACTTC CASSQRQGGSYEQYF
TRBJ2-5 - 21 TRBV7-9 TRBD2 TGTGCCAGCAGTCGTCTCGTTGGGACTAGCGGGAATTCTCGGGTCGAAGAGACCCAGTACTTC CASSRLVGTSGNSRVEETQYF
TRBJ2-1 many 15 TRBV12-5 - TGTGCTAGTGCCCCCCCGAGGGTTACAATCTATGAGCAGTTCTTC CASAPPRVTIYEQFF
TRBJ1-2 few 15 TRBV2 - TGTGCCAGCAGTGGAGCTGGGCTGGGGAACTATGGCTACACCTTC CASSGAGLGNYGYTF
TRBJ2-6 many 16 TRBV5-1 TRBD2 TGCGCCAGCAGCCGGGAGGCCAGGGCTGGGGCCAACGTCCTGACTTTC CASSREARAGANVLTF
TRBJ2-4 many 16 TRBV9 - TGTGCCAGCAGCGGAACAGGGATGGACGGCAAAAACATTCAGTACTTC CASSGTGMDGKNIQYF
TRBJ2-7 many 15 TRBV12-3/TRBV12-4 TRBD1 TGTGCCAGCAGTTTAGAGGGGACAGGGTCCTACGAGCAGTACTTC CASSLEGTGSYEQYF
TRBJ2-7 - 14 TRBV30 TRBD2 TGTGCCTGGAGTGTACTAGCGGGAGTCGACGAGCAGTACTTC CAWSVLAGVDEQYF
TRBJ1-1 many 17 TRBV7-9 - TGTGCCAGCAACCGGCCCGGGGGCTCTGGGCCGGACACTGAAGCTTTCTTT CASNRPGGSGPDTEAFF
TRBJ2-7 - 18 TRBV11-2 - TGTGCCAGCAGCTTACACCGGGTTGAGAGCGGGTCCTCCTACGAGCAGTACTTC CASSLHRVESGSSYEQYF
TRBJ1-3 - 14 TRBV19 - TGTGCCAGTAGCAGCAGCGGAGCTGGAAACACCATATATTTT CASSSSGAGNTIYF
TRBJ1-6 many 19 TRBV7-9 - TGTGCCAGCAGCCCCGGTTCGAGGGATTTGAGCTCCTATAATTCACCCCTCCACTTT CASSPGSRDLSSYNSPLHF
TRBJ2-7 many 13 TRBV6-2/TRBV6-3 - TGTGCCAGCAGTACCGGGACACCCTACGAGCAGTACTTC CASSTGTPYEQYF
TRBJ2-7 many 14 TRBV7-9 - TGTGCCAGCAGCTTCGCCGGGTCCACCTACGAGCAGTACTTC CASSFAGSTYEQYF
TRBJ2-7 - 14 TRBV27 TRBD2 TGTGCCAGCGCACGTCTAGCGGGAGTAAACGAGCAGTACTTC CASARLAGVNEQYF
TRBJ1-1 many 15 TRBV4-1 TRBD1 TGCGCCAGCAGCACCCGACAGGGGAAGAACACTGAAGCTTTCTTT CASSTRQGKNTEAFF
TRBJ2-5 - 15 TRBV5-8 - TGTGCCAGCAGCTCTACCGGGACGGGACGAGAGACCCAGTACTTC CASSSTGTGRETQYF
TRBJ2-5 many 16 TRBV4-1 - TGCGCCAGCAGCCCCCACGACTTGGGGACCCCCGGGACCCAGTACTTC CASSPHDLGTPGTQYF
TRBJ1-1 - 16 TRBV10-3 TRBD1 TGTGCCATCACACAAGATAAAGGACAGGGTGACCCTGAAGCTTTCTTT CAITQDKGQGDPEAFF
TRBJ2-3 - 19 TRBV3-2 - TGTGCCGGCAGCCAAGACCACAGGACTAGCGGGGGCCACACAGATACGCAGTATTTT CAGSQDHRTSGGHTDTQYF
TRBJ2-3 many 15 TRBV12-3/TRBV12-4 TRBD1 TGTGCCAGCACCCACGACAGGGGGCCGGGGGATACGCAGTATTTT CASTHDRGPGDTQYF
TRBJ1-4 - 17 TRBV13 TRBD1 TGTGCCAGCAGCTCCACCAGACAGGGGCCCACTAATGAAAAACTGTTTTTT CASSSTRQGPTNEKLFF
TRBJ2-1 - 14 TRBV4-3 TRBD2 TGCGCCAGCAGCCAGGACCGGGGGGTCAATGAGCAGTTCTTC CASSQDRGVNEQFF
TRBJ2-6 many 16 TRBV19 - TGTGCCAGTAGTATGGGGGAGCGCTCTGGGGCCAACGTCCTGACTTTC CASSMGERSGANVLTF
TRBJ2-1 few 15 TRBV7-3 TRBD1 TGTGCCAGCAGCTTAGGGGACAGTCACTACAATGAGCAGTTCTTC CASSLGDSHYNEQFF
TRBJ2-1 few 16 TRBV7-9 TRBD2 TGTGCCAGCAGCCCGTCCGGGACTAGCAGGAGAAATGAGCAGTTCTTC CASSPSGTSRRNEQFF
TRBJ2-1 - 15 TRBV11-2 TRBD2 TGTGCCAGCAGCTTAAGGAGCGGGGGGTACAATGAGCAGTTCTTC CASSLRSGGYNEQFF
TRBJ2-5 few 15 TRBV2 TRBD2 TGTGCCAGCAGTGAAGCATCACTAGCGAAGGCGACCCAGTACTTC CASSEASLAKATQYF
TRBJ1-4 many 19 TRBV7-9 TRBD1 TGTGCCAGCAGCCCAACAACAGGGGAGGTCGTCCCAACTAATGAAAAACTGTTTTTT CASSPTTGEVVPTNEKLFF
TRBJ2-7 many 13 TRBV27 - TGTGCCAGCAGTTATAAAAGCGGGTACGAGCAGTACTTC CASSYKSGYEQYF
TRBJ1-2 few 15 TRBV20-1 TRBD1 TGCAGTGCTAGGCCCAACAGGGGGCCGAACTATGGCTACACCTTC CSARPNRGPNYGYTF
TRBJ2-2 many 14 TRBV29-1 - TGCAGCGTCCCCCTAGGTCTCGGGACCGGGGAGCTGTTTTTT CSVPLGLGTGELFF
TRBJ2-1 - 15 TRBV10-3 TRBD1 TGTGCCATCAGAAGACAGGGTATCCTAAACAATGAGCAGTTCTTC CAIRRQGILNNEQFF
TRBJ1-6 - 12 TRBV28 - TGTGCCATTAGTACAGGGTGGTCACTCCTCCACTTT CAISTGWSLLHF
TRBJ2-7 - 14 TRBV4-1 - TGCGCCAGCAGCCAAAGTCAGGGTCCCTACGAGCAGTACTTC CASSQSQGPYEQYF
TRBJ1-3 - 16 TRBV15 - TGTGCCACCAGCAGACTTGATTGGGAGTCTGGAAACACCATATATTTT CATSRLDWESGNTIYF
TRBJ2-1 - 14 TRBV24-1 - TGTGCCACCAGTGATTTTTCTGGGGCCAGAGAGCAGTTCTTC CATSDFSGAREQFF
TRBJ1-5 - 13 TRBV19 - TGTGCCACCAAGGGCCTGGGCGGCCAGCCCCAGCATTTT CATKGLGGQPQHF
TRBJ2-7 many 14 TRBV20-1 - TGCAGTGCTAGACCGGCCGAGGGGACCTACGAGCAGTACTTC CSARPAEGTYEQYF
TRBJ2-3 few 18 TRBV20-1 - TGCAGTGCTAGAGATCTCTCGGACGGGACACCCGGTGGGGGTACGCAGTATTTT CSARDLSDGTPGGGTQYF
TRBJ1-1 many 20 TRBV6-5 - TGTGCCAGCAGTTACGATCATATAAGGGCGGGGGGTCCGGTGAACACTGAAGCTTTCTTT CASSYDHIRAGGPVNTEAFF
TRBJ1-1 many 13 TRBV7-9 - TGTGCCAGCAGCTTACCGGGTTTTACTGAAGCTTTCTTT CASSLPGFTEAFF
TRBJ1-5 many 16 TRBV7-2 - TGTGCCAGCAGCTCCTCCGGGTCAAGAGGAAATCAGCCCCAGCATTTT CASSSSGSRGNQPQHF
TRBJ2-1 few 17 TRBV9 - TGTGCCAGCAGCGCGTACCTAGCGCCGAGCTCCTACAATGAGCAGTTCTTC CASSAYLAPSSYNEQFF
TRBJ2-7 many 15 TRBV20-1 TRBD2 TGCAGTGCTAGAGATTGGCTAGCGGGGAACTACGAGCAGTACTTC CSARDWLAGNYEQYF
TRBJ1-2 - 17 TRBV6-2/TRBV6-3 TRBD1 TGTGCCAGCAGTCCCCGGGACAGGGGCACTTCATTCTATGGCTACACCTTC CASSPRDRGTSFYGYTF
TRBJ2-3 many 17 TRBV11-2 TRBD1 TGTGCCAGCAGCTTAGTAAGAGGACAGGGGAACACAGATACGCAGTATTTT CASSLVRGQGNTDTQYF
TRBJ1-5 many 16 TRBV6-2/TRBV6-3 - TGTGCCAGCAGCCCTTTACAGGAGAGTAGCAATCAGCCCCAGCATTTT CASSPLQESSNQPQHF
TRBJ2-7 - 19 TRBV7-9 - TGTGCCAGCAGCTTAGAGGGTCGCGAGCGGGCCATGCTCAACTACGAGCAGTACTTC CASSLEGRERAMLNYEQYF
TRBJ2-1 - 16 TRBV3-1 TRBD2 TGTGCCAGCAGCCATGATGGCGGGAGGGGCAACAATGAGCAGTTCTTC CASSHDGGRGNNEQFF